This T cell receptor beta chain derives from a study of cytomegalovirus exposure and HLA in healthy donors. Turning to this clone: Its antigen is not known.

General study points: For most TCR sequences rarity was the rule, although some public TCRs occurred in many donors.

CDR1 is SGHVS, CDR2 FQNEAQ, per germline. The CDR3 has 15 residues. The PCR made use of 60 Vbeta and 13 Jbeta primers. Produced via immunoSEQ multiplex PCR; TCRdb's table is partial and in-frame only. This table has around 150,000 clones, approximately 61% appearing once. The chain has TRBV7-8 and TRBJ2-5, with TRBD1 matching over 9 bases. The J call may be incorrect, as the DNA end agrees better with TRBJ2-7. The receptor's source is a human donor in good health. Sequencing input: PBMCs. The CDR3, as DNA: TGTGCCAGCAGCTTAGGAGGGACAGGGACCTACGAGCAGTACTTC. Its protein product is CASSLGGTGTYEQYF.